This T cell receptor beta chain was observed in a study of blood T cell repertoires in COVID-19. Study overall: Samples of COVID-19 (acute and convalescent) were obtained from the United States, Italy and Spain. PBMCs, B-cell-depleted T cells, or T cells provided the cDNA or gDNA that made up the material.

Germline V gene sequence: CDR1 SGDLS, CDR2 YYNGEE. The V gene lost 2 bases and the J gene lost 7 bases, with 12 bases spanning the gap. The CDR3 extends over 13 amino acids. Under the authors' procedure: From reference gene primer amplification, estimates of nucleated cell counts were derived. Assay: immunoSEQ multiplex PCR; the TCRdb copy retains only in-frame clones and omits some. The V and J calls and clone size come from that table; D and trimming were worked out from the DNA. In the table there are about 150,000 clones, around four fifths of which are singletons. This clone showed up just once. The chain employs TRBV9 and TRBJ1-1, with D unresolved. The receptor was isolated from a woman between 40 and 50 years old with active or convalescent COVID-19. The specimen sequenced was peripheral blood. The CDR3 is CASSVSPRFEAFF. The CDR3 DNA sequence: TGTGCCAGCAGCGTGAGCCCGAGATTTGAAGCTTTCTTT.